These 18 T cell receptor beta chains were sequenced from one sample in a study of cytomegalovirus exposure and HLA in healthy donors. Amplification used 60 Vbeta primers and 13 Jbeta primers. Assay used: immunoSEQ multiplex PCR; TCRdb lists only in-frame clones, some missing. The sample includes tens of thousands of clones, around four fifths of them seen just once. The source material was PBMCs. The origin of the receptors is a male donor in good health and CMV-seronegative.

The rearrangement joins TRBV7-9 to TRBJ2-5; 8 bases are shared with TRBD2. This CDR3 has 14 amino acids. Germline V gene sequence: CDR1 SEHNR, CDR2 FQNEAQ (reference sequence). Unmatched junction bases numbered 7, after V lost 5 bases and J lost 5 bases. This CDR3 reads CASSPGLGGETQYF. CDR3 in DNA: TGTGCCAGCAGCCCGGGACTAGGCGGCGAGACCCAGTACTTC.

The rearrangement links TRBV10-3 to TRBJ1-1; 7 bases fit TRBD1. Germline V gene sequence: CDR1 ENHRY, CDR2 SYGVKD. The CDR3 covers 15 residues. V gave up 4 bases and J gave up 7 bases; unmatched junction bases: 12. DNA of the CDR3: TGTGCCATCAGTGGGAAGTTGGGGACAGCTCATGAAGCTTTCTTT. Protein product: CAISGKLGTAHEAFF.

The rearrangement uses TRBV28 and TRBJ2-7; D is perhaps TRBD1 (6 bases). The CDR3 length is 14 residues. The V end lost 6 bases, the J end lost 3 bases, and 15 bases lay between the germline ends. The V gene's germline CDR1 is MDHEN and CDR2 SYDVKM. The CDR3 sequence: CASRLQGPSYEQYF. CDR3 nucleotide sequence: TGTGCCAGCAGACTACAGGGCCCGAGCTACGAGCAGTACTTC.

This sequence joins TRBV7-8 and TRBJ1-5, with 7 bases fitting TRBD1. V was clipped by 2 bases and J by 3 bases; unmatched bases: 7. Germline V lookup: CDR1 SGHVS, CDR2 FQNEAQ. CDR3 length equals 16 residues. CDR3 amino acids: CASSLFETGSNQPQHF. CDR3 sequence (DNA): TGTGCCAGCAGCTTATTCGAGACAGGGTCCAATCAGCCCCAGCATTTT.

For this clone: A junction boundary mismatches the germline segment, possibly from a read error. The chain recombines TRBV4-3 with TRBJ1-6; no reliable D call. There are 16 residues in the CDR3. Germline V lookup: CDR1 LGHNA, CDR2 YSLEER. The CDR3 is CASSQADTQAGSPPHF. As DNA, the CDR3 is TGCGCCAGCAGCCAAGCTGACACCCAAGCTGGGTCACCCCCCCACTTT.

The chain recombines TRBV2 with TRBJ2-7, with 11 positions matching TRBD1. V was pared by 3 bases and J by 2 bases, with 3 bases of the junction left unmatched. The CDR3 is 15 amino acids. In germline, CDR1 is SNHLY, CDR2 FYNNEI. The CDR3 bases are TGTGCCAGCAGTGAGTGGGGACAGGGGGCCTACGAGCAGTACTTC. Translating it yields CASSEWGQGAYEQYF.

This clone was detected only once. The chain uses TRBV28 and TRBJ1-1; D is possibly TRBD1 (6 bases). The CDR3 runs 13 residues. V gave up 7 bases and J gave up 3 bases, with 12 bases separating them. The germline CDR1 and CDR2 sequences are MDHEN and SYDVKM. CDR3 coding DNA: TGTGCCAGCAACGGGGGGCTGGACACTGAAGCTTTCTTT. Its translation: CASNGGLDTEAFF.

The chain combines TRBV9 with TRBJ2-2, with D uncertain. Germline loops: CDR1 SGDLS, CDR2 YYNGEE. Trimming removed 0 bases at V and 1 base at J, with 4 bases between. The CDR3 has 14 amino acids. The CDR3 is CASSVGQNTGELFF. The CDR3 nucleotides read TGTGCCAGCAGCGTAGGACAGAACACCGGGGAGCTGTTTTTT.

The V and J genes are TRBV6-5 and TRBJ2-6; D is undetermined. This CDR3 is built from 15 residues. Germline-derived CDR1 and CDR2 are MNHEY and SVGAGI. Trimming removed 6 bases at V and 1 base at J, with 10 bases between. This CDR3 reads CASRPFSSGANVLTF. In nucleotides, the CDR3 is TGTGCCAGCAGGCCTTTTAGTTCTGGGGCCAACGTCCTGACTTTC.

This chain connects TRBV10-1 to TRBJ2-5; a weak D match, TRBD2 (5 bases). Per the germline V gene, CDR1 is WNHNN and CDR2 is SYGVQD (reference sequence). CDR3 length: 15 amino acids. Trimming took 6 bases from V and 9 from J, leaving 23 bases between them. For the CDR3, the DNA is TGCGCCAGCAGAAGGACTTTTTCGCAGCGAGTGGCCCAGTACTTC. This encodes CASRRTFSQRVAQYF.

V and J are TRBV7-9 and TRBJ1-3; 8 bases align to TRBD1. This CDR3 has 13 amino acids. Unmatched junction bases numbered 4, after V lost 5 bases and J lost 7 bases. The germline gives CDR1 SEHNR, CDR2 FQNEAQ (reference sequence). The CDR3 loop reads CASSARQGNTIYF. The DNA of the CDR3 is TGTGCCAGCAGCGCAAGACAGGGGAACACCATATATTTT.

The rearrangement joins TRBV4-1 to TRBJ2-7; 7 bases map to TRBD1. The CDR3 runs 18 residues. V trimming: 1 base; J trimming: 3 bases; junction bases outside the gene matches: 15. Germline CDR1 reads MGHRA; CDR2 reads YSYEKL. CDR3 in DNA: TGCGCCAGCAGCCAAGTCAAGGTACAGGGGATTAGTCACTACGAGCAGTACTTC. Translation gives CASSQVKVQGISHYEQYF.

The V and J genes are TRBV5-1 and TRBJ1-1; no reliable D call. This CDR3 contains 14 residues. Deletions cut 1 base from V and 0 bases from J, with 7 bases between. CDR1 is SGHRS, CDR2 YFSETQ, per germline. The CDR3 sequence is CASSLSNMNTEAFF. The CDR3 DNA follows: TGCGCCAGCAGCTTGAGCAATATGAACACTGAAGCTTTCTTT.

The chain joins TRBV7-9 to TRBJ2-7; 8 positions match TRBD2. The ends lost 5 bases at V and 2 bases at J; junction bases unmatched: 11. The length of the CDR3 is 16 residues. Looked up from germline, CDR1 is SEHNR and CDR2 is FQNEAQ (reference sequence). The CDR3 is CASSPPSLLAAYEQYF. In DNA, the CDR3 is TGTGCCAGCAGCCCCCCGAGTTTACTAGCGGCCTACGAGCAGTACTTC.

This clone showed up just once. This sample also contains other DNA sequences that code for the same CDR3. This chain connects TRBV6-1 to TRBJ1-6, with TRBD1 matching over 9 bases. This CDR3 has 15 residues. V gave up 6 bases and J gave up 6 bases; unmatched junction bases: 6. Germline V gene sequence: CDR1 MNHNS, CDR2 SASEGT. The CDR3 loop is CASSDPGQGNSPLHF. DNA for the CDR3: TGTGCCAGCAGCGACCCGGGACAGGGTAATTCACCCCTCCACTTT.

The chain has TRBV12-5 and TRBJ2-6; a weak D match, TRBD1 (7 bases). Germline V gene data show CDR1 as LGHNT and CDR2 as FRNRAP. The ends were cut back, 10 bases at V and 0 bases at J, with 31 bases in the middle. CDR3 length equals 21 residues. CDR3 residues: CAKRQSVAGGIKRSGANVLTF. The CDR3, as DNA: TGTGCTAAGCGGCAGTCGGTCGCAGGGGGGATAAAACGCTCTGGGGCCAACGTCCTGACTTTC.

The CDR3 sequence is CASSNRLGRDRGLEAFF. The CDR3 DNA is TGTGCCAGCAGTAATCGACTTGGTAGGGACAGGGGGCTTGAAGCTTTCTTT. The chain uses TRBV28 and TRBJ1-1, with 12 bases identical to TRBD1. The germline gives CDR1 MDHEN, CDR2 SYDVKM. This CDR3 spans 17 amino acids. V shed 5 bases, J shed 7 bases, and the junction held 14 bases outside the gene matches.

The CDR3 bases are TGTGCCAGCAGTTACCTGACAGGGGTAATCACTGAAGCTTTCTTT. It codes for CASSYLTGVITEAFF. The gene calls are TRBV28 and TRBJ1-1, with 8 bases fitting TRBD1. With 4 bases clipped from V and 4 bases from J, the junction kept 8 bases outside the gene matches. The germline gives CDR1 MDHEN, CDR2 SYDVKM. The CDR3 covers 15 residues.